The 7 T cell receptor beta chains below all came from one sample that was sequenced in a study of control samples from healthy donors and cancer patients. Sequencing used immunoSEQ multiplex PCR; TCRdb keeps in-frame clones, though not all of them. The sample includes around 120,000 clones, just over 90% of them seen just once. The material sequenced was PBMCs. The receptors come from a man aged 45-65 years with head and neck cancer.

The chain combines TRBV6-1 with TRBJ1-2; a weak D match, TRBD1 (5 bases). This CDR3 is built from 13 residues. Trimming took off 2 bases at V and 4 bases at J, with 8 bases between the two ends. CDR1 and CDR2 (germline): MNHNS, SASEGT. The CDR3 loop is CASSELGAYGYTF. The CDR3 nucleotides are TGTGCCAGCAGTGAACTCGGGGCCTATGGCTACACCTTC.

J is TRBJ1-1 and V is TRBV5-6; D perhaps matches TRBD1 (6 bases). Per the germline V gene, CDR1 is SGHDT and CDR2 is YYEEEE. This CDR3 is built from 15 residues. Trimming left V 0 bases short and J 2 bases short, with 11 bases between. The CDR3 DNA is TGTGCCAGCAGCTTGGCGGAGGGGGGAAACACTGAAGCTTTCTTT. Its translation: CASSLAEGGNTEAFF.

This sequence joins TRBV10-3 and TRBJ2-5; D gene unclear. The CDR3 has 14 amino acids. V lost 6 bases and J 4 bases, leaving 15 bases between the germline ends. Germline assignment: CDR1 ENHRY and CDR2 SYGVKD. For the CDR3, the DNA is TGTGCCATCAGAACCGACATTCTTGGAGAGACCCAGTACTTC. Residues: CAIRTDILGETQYF.

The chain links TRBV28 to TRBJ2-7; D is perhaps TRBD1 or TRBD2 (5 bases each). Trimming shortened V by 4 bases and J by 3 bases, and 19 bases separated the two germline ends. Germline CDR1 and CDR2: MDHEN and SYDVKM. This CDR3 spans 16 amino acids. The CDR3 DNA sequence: TGTGCCAGCAGTTCTCCCTCCGGGACCGCTCGCTACGAGCAGTACTTC. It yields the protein CASSSPSGTARYEQYF.

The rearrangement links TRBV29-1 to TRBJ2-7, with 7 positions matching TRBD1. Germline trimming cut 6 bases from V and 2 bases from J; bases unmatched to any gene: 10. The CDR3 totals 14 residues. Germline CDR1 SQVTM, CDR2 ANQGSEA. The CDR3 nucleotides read TGCAGCGTAATGACAGGGCTACGAGCCTACGAGCAGTACTTC. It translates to CSVMTGLRAYEQYF.

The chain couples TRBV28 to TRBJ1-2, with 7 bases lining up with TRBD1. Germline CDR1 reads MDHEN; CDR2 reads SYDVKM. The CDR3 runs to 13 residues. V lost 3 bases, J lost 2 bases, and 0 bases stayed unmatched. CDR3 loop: CASSLGQNYGYTF. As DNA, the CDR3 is TGTGCCAGCAGTTTGGGACAGAACTATGGCTACACCTTC.

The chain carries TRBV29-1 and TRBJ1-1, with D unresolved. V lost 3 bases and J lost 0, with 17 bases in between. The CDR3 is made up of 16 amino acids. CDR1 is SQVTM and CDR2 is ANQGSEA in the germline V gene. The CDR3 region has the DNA TGCAGCGTTGACTCGGAACCCGGTTATATGAACACTGAAGCTTTCTTT. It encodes CSVDSEPGYMNTEAFF.